These 19 T cell receptor beta chains share one sample of origin, sequenced in a study of blood T cell repertoires in COVID-19. The data were produced by immunoSEQ multiplex PCR, yet TCRdb's version contains in-frame clones alone and is incomplete. The sample holds more than 70,000 clones; over 75% are singletons and the top ten take 0.77%. Sequencing was carried out using peripheral blood. The receptor source for this set is a woman older than 75 with acute or convalescent COVID-19.

The chain has TRBV6-5 and TRBJ2-2, with 7 bases fitting TRBD2. Unmatched junction bases numbered 10, after V lost 6 bases and J lost 6 bases. CDR1 MNHEY and CDR2 SVGAGI come from the germline V gene. This CDR3 has 15 residues. The CDR3 loop is CASRMGGSLSGELFF. DNA for the CDR3: TGTGCCAGCAGGATGGGCGGGAGTCTTTCCGGGGAGCTGTTTTTT.

The gene calls are TRBV5-1 and TRBJ1-4; no reliable D call. The CDR3 covers 15 residues. Germline loops: CDR1 SGHRS, CDR2 YFSETQ. V gave up 2 bases and J gave up 6 bases, with 14 bases separating them. CDR3 in DNA: TGCGCCAGCAGCTTCGCCTCTACCGGGTATGAAAAACTGTTTTTT. The encoded protein is CASSFASTGYEKLFF.

This chain connects TRBV6-5 to TRBJ1-5; weak D call: TRBD1 (5 bases). Germline CDR1 is MNHEY and CDR2 is SVGAGI. Trimming pared 4 bases from V and 7 bases from J, leaving 11 bases between. CDR3 length equals 13 residues. CDR3 loop: CASSWGDRQPQHF. The CDR3 coding sequence is TGTGCCAGCAGTTGGGGGGATCGGCAGCCCCAGCATTTT.

J is TRBJ1-1 and V is TRBV7-8; TRBD1 is a possible D gene (6 bases). The germline V gene encodes CDR1 SGHVS and CDR2 FQNEAQ. The CDR3 sequence is 13 residues long. Between the trimmed V and J ends, which lost 6 bases and 6 bases, there was a span of 14 bases. The CDR3 reads CASSPRTVSEAFF. The CDR3 coding sequence is TGTGCCAGCAGTCCCCGGACAGTTTCTGAAGCTTTCTTT.

V gene TRBV7-3 combines with J gene TRBJ2-6; the D gene is possibly TRBD2 (6 bases). The V gene's germline CDR1 is SGHTA and CDR2 FQGTGA. The CDR3 covers 13 residues. Deletions cut 5 bases from V and 10 bases from J, with 12 bases between. The CDR3 DNA sequence: TGTGCCAGCAGCCCGGGACTTGCTAACGTCCTGACTTTC. Its translation is CASSPGLANVLTF.

The genes are TRBV3-1 (or the pseudogene TRBV3-2) and TRBJ2-1; 8 positions match TRBD2. Germline V CDR1 and CDR2: LGHDT, YNNKEL (reference sequence). V trimming: 4 bases; J trimming: 4 bases; junction bases outside the gene matches: 9. The CDR3 length is 16 residues. CDR3 DNA: TGTGCCAGCAGCCCCCTAGACGGCGGGAGGTACAATGAGCAGTTCTTC. Its translation: CASSPLDGGRYNEQFF.

V is TRBV5-4 and J is TRBJ1-2, with 9 bases identical to TRBD1. Germline loops: CDR1 SGHNT, CDR2 YYREEE (reference sequence). This CDR3 is built from 15 residues. Trimming took 4 bases from V and 2 from J; bases not matched to a gene: 6. The CDR3 is CASSLPGQGNYGYTF. CDR3 DNA sequence: TGTGCCAGCAGCCTCCCGGGACAGGGAAACTATGGCTACACCTTC. Together with reference TRBV5-4 and TRBJ1-2, the CDR3 gives the full variable domain: ETGVTQSPTHLIKTRGQQVTLRCSSQSGHNTVSWYQQALGQGPQFIFQYYREEENGRGNFPPRFSGLQFPNYSSELNVNALELDDSALYLCASSLPGQGNYGYTFGSGTRLTVV.

CDR3 loop: CATSGHKGQKIRSYNSPLHF. As DNA, the CDR3 is TGTGCCACCAGTGGTCACAAGGGACAGAAAATTCGATCCTATAATTCACCCCTCCACTTT. V is TRBV24-1 and J is TRBJ1-6, with 7 bases lining up with TRBD1. There are 20 residues in the CDR3. The V segment lost 5 bases and the J segment 1 base; nucleotides outside the gene matches: 16. CDR1 and CDR2 from the germline V gene are KGHDR and SFDVKD.

The CDR3 region is CASSWLLAGADGELFF. CDR3 sequence (DNA): TGTGCCAGCAGCTGGCTACTAGCGGGGGCGGACGGGGAGCTGTTTTTT. The V and J genes are TRBV7-8 and TRBJ2-2; 11 bases are shared with TRBD2. V dropped 4 bases and J dropped 7; count of bases not matched to a gene: 8. CDR3 size: 16 residues. CDR1 and CDR2 from the germline V gene are SGHVS and FQNEAQ.

The rearrangement uses TRBV28 and TRBJ2-4; possible D gene TRBD2, 6 bases. CDR3 size: 13 residues. CDR1 is MDHEN, CDR2 SYDVKM, per germline. Between the trimmed V and J ends, which lost 7 bases and 8 bases, there was a span of 15 bases. In DNA, the CDR3 is TGTGCCAGCAAACTACCCGGGACTGACATTCAGTACTTC. Protein: CASKLPGTDIQYF.

The gene calls are TRBV9 and TRBJ2-7; a weak D match, TRBD1 (5 bases). Trimming left V 4 bases short and J 0 bases short, with 8 bases between. Per germline, CDR1 SGDLS and CDR2 YYNGEE. The CDR3 is made up of 13 amino acids. CDR3 bases: TGTGCCAGCAGCCCGACAGTCTCCTACGAGCAGTACTTC. It codes for CASSPTVSYEQYF.

The chain uses TRBV27 and TRBJ2-2; D is possibly TRBD1 (5 bases). Germline V gives CDR1 MNHEY, CDR2 SMNVEV (reference sequence). This CDR3 has 15 amino acids. Trimming shortened V by 5 bases and J by 1 base, and 11 bases separated the two germline ends. CDR3 in amino acids: CASSKTVLNTGELFF. CDR3 bases: TGTGCCAGCAGTAAGACAGTATTGAACACCGGGGAGCTGTTTTTT.

The rearrangement joins TRBV24-1 to TRBJ2-3; 10 bases map to TRBD2. Per germline, CDR1 KGHDR and CDR2 SFDVKD. J lost 1 base, V lost 3 bases, and 6 bases had no gene match. The CDR3 covers 17 residues. The CDR3 nucleotides are TGTGCCACCAGTGATCCTATAGCGGGAGGAGGCACAGATACGCAGTATTTT. Translated: CATSDPIAGGGTDTQYF.

Note on this clone: One junction end disagrees with the germline gene, perhaps due to a read error. This chain joins TRBV2 and TRBJ1-2; a possible D gene is TRBD1 (5 bases). The germline CDR1 and CDR2 sequences are SNHLY and FYNNEI. The length of the CDR3 is 12 residues. The CDR3 bases are TGTGCCGGCCGCCTCACAGGCCACTTTAACGGATTC. Its protein product is CAGRLTGHFNGF.

This chain joins TRBV7-9 and TRBJ2-5; D remains unclear. Trimming removed 3 bases from V and 1 base from J, with 6 bases in between. Per the germline V gene, CDR1 is SEHNR and CDR2 is FQNEAQ (reference sequence). CDR3 length: 13 residues. The CDR3 DNA reads as TGTGCCAGCAGCTTTGAGCCCCAAGAGACCCAGTACTTC. Translation gives CASSFEPQETQYF.

The rearrangement uses TRBV29-1 and TRBJ1-2, with D hard to call. Germline CDR1 is SQVTM and CDR2 is ANQGSEA. V was shortened by 6 bases and J by 1 base, with 9 bases between the two germline ends. CDR3 size: 12 residues. CDR3 coding DNA: TGCAGCGTAGACACTTATAACTATGGCTACACCTTC. Amino acid sequence: CSVDTYNYGYTF.

Only one count was recorded for this clone. This chain uses TRBV7-2 with TRBJ1-2; tentative D call: TRBD1 (5 bases). This CDR3 has 14 amino acids. Trimming removed 3 bases at V and 0 bases at J, with 8 bases between. The germline V gene encodes CDR1 SGHTA and CDR2 FQGNSA. The CDR3 nucleotides read TGTGCCAGCAGCTTGGAGGGGTCTAACTATGGCTACACCTTC. Protein: CASSLEGSNYGYTF. The full variable domain, with the rest looked up from reference TRBV7-2 and TRBJ1-2, is GAGVSQSPSNKVTEKGKDVELRCDPISGHTALYWYRQSLGQGLEFLIYFQGNSAPDKSGLPSDRFSAERTGGSVSTLTIQRTQQEDSAVYLCASSLEGSNYGYTFGSGTRLTVV.

The chain couples TRBV5-1 to TRBJ1-2, with 8 bases lining up with TRBD1. The CDR3 runs 14 residues. Germline trimming cut 3 bases from V and 6 bases from J; bases unmatched to any gene: 7. Looked up from germline, CDR1 is SGHRS and CDR2 is YFSETQ. CDR3 nucleotides: TGCGCCAGCAGCTCCCTAACAGGGGGAAATGGCTACACCTTC. Its protein is CASSSLTGGNGYTF.

The chain links TRBV7-9 to TRBJ1-3; maybe TRBD1 (5 bases). From germline, CDR1 is SEHNR and CDR2 FQNEAQ (reference sequence). The CDR3 has 13 amino acids. The V and J ends lost 2 bases and 9 bases respectively, with 11 bases between them. CDR3 sequence (DNA): TGTGCCAGCAGCTTATCACAGGATGTCACCATATATTTT. Encoded protein: CASSLSQDVTIYF.